Listed below are T cell receptor beta chains from one sample, sequenced in a study of blood T cell repertoires in COVID-19. Clones were sequenced by immunoSEQ multiplex PCR, and TCRdb holds only the in-frame ones, with some missing. The data show about 190,000 clones, about nine tenths seen once. Sequencing used peripheral blood. The receptors derive from a man in his 70s with active or convalescent COVID-19. Both conserved end residues are part of each CDR3. Each record gives: V gene, J gene, D gene, clone size, CDR3 protein, CDR3 DNA. A D gene is named only where the DNA matches it firmly. Size is omitted from some rows. Given values are once, few, many or a class for expanded clones.

V: TRBV28
J: TRBJ1-4
D: .
size: .
CDR3: CASSLAVVGNEKLFF
DNA: TGTGCCAGCAGTTTAGCGGTTGTCGGTAATGAAAAACTGTTTTTT

V: TRBV6-5
J: TRBJ2-7
D: .
size: .
CDR3: CASSYSEHNYEQYF
DNA: TGTGCCAGCAGTTACTCGGAGCACAACTACGAGCAGTACTTC

V: TRBV27
J: TRBJ2-7
D: TRBD1
size: .
CDR3: CASRDRGAYEQYF
DNA: TGTGCCAGCAGGGACAGGGGAGCCTACGAGCAGTACTTC

V: TRBV6-5
J: TRBJ2-4
D: TRBD1
size: .
CDR3: CASSLGTEKNIQYF
DNA: TGTGCCAGCAGCCTCGGGACAGAGAAAAACATTCAGTACTTC

V: TRBV6-7
J: TRBJ1-5
D: .
size: .
CDR3: CASSCRHTHQPQHF
DNA: TGTGCCAGCAGTTGTCGACACACCCATCAGCCCCAGCATTTT

V: TRBV18
J: TRBJ2-1
D: .
size: .
CDR3: CASSPPGGPGEQFF
DNA: TGTGCCAGCTCACCACCAGGAGGTCCTGGTGAGCAGTTCTTC

V: TRBV3-1/TRBV3-2
J: TRBJ2-1
D: .
size: once
CDR3: CASSQDLDSHNEQFF
DNA: TGTGCCAGCAGCCAAGATTTGGACAGCCACAATGAGCAGTTCTTC

V: TRBV12-3/TRBV12-4
J: TRBJ1-1
D: .
size: few
CDR3: CASSLYRDVFF
DNA: TGTGCCAGCAGTTTGTACAGGGATGTTTTCTTT

V: TRBV19
J: TRBJ1-5
D: .
size: few
CDR3: CASSGPGPNQPQHF
DNA: TGTGCCAGTAGTGGGCCAGGGCCCAATCAGCCCCAGCATTTT

V: TRBV15
J: TRBJ1-4
D: .
size: .
CDR3: CATSRGGQGGEKLFF
DNA: TGTGCCACCAGCAGAGGAGGGCAGGGAGGGGAAAAACTGTTTTTT

V: TRBV7-9
J: TRBJ2-3
D: .
size: .
CDR3: CASSQTERGTDTQYF
DNA: TGTGCCAGCAGCCAAACGGAACGGGGCACAGATACGCAGTATTTT

V: TRBV15
J: TRBJ2-7
D: TRBD2
size: once
CDR3: CATSRGSGTSGRDEQYF
DNA: TGTGCCACCAGCAGAGGTTCCGGGACTAGCGGGAGAGACGAGCAGTACTTC

V: TRBV4-1
J: TRBJ1-4
D: .
size: .
CDR3: CASGTQVFSEKLFF
DNA: TGCGCCAGCGGAACTCAGGTTTTCTCTGAAAAACTGTTTTTT

V: TRBV6-6
J: TRBJ1-1
D: .
size: .
CDR3: CASSPPVGQGAVNTEAFF
DNA: TGTGCCAGCAGTCCCCCGGTAGGTCAGGGCGCGGTGAACACTGAAGCTTTCTTT

V: TRBV21-1
J: TRBJ1-2
D: .
size: .
CDR3: CASSKDNQTGGGYGYTF
DNA: TGTGCCAGCAGCAAGGACAACCAAACAGGGGGCGGCTATGGCTACACCTTC

V: TRBV7-2
J: TRBJ1-5
D: .
size: .
CDR3: CASSLALTVNSNQPQHF
DNA: TGTGCCAGCAGCTTAGCCCTGACAGTGAATAGCAATCAGCCCCAGCATTTT

V: TRBV2
J: TRBJ2-1
D: .
size: .
CDR3: CASSRQSFEQFF
DNA: TGTGCCAGCAGTCGACAGAGCTTTGAGCAGTTCTTC

V: TRBV29-1
J: TRBJ2-7
D: .
size: .
CDR3: CSALGGKWYEQYF
DNA: TGCAGCGCCCTAGGAGGGAAGTGGTACGAGCAGTACTTC

V: TRBV19
J: TRBJ1-1
D: .
size: .
CDR3: CASSIAGQLNTEAFF
DNA: TGTGCCAGTAGTATAGCCGGACAGCTGAACACTGAAGCTTTCTTT

V: TRBV28
J: TRBJ2-7
D: .
size: .
CDR3: CASSTVVPYEQYF
DNA: TGTGCCAGCAGCACCGTAGTGCCCTACGAGCAGTACTTC

V: TRBV29-1
J: TRBJ2-5
D: TRBD2
size: .
CDR3: CSVEKGTSGGIRETQYF
DNA: TGCAGCGTTGAAAAGGGGACTAGCGGGGGTATTCGAGAGACCCAGTACTTC

V: TRBV21-1
J: TRBJ1-2
D: .
size: .
CDR3: CASSKDAGPNYGYTF
DNA: TGTGCCAGCAGCAAAGATGCGGGGCCGAACTATGGCTACACCTTC

V: TRBV7-9
J: TRBJ1-5
D: TRBD1
size: once
CDR3: CASSPDRVREPQHF
DNA: TGTGCCAGCAGTCCAGACAGGGTCCGCGAGCCCCAGCATTTT

V: TRBV23-1
J: TRBJ2-1
D: .
size: .
CDR3: CASSQPGTINEQFF
DNA: TGCGCCAGCAGTCAACCGGGGACAATCAATGAGCAGTTCTTC

V: TRBV29-1
J: TRBJ2-5
D: .
size: .
CDR3: CSVTVQGTQETQYF
DNA: TGCAGCGTGACAGTCCAGGGCACCCAAGAGACCCAGTACTTC

V: TRBV23-1
J: TRBJ1-1
D: .
size: .
CDR3: CASSRSGTEAFF
DNA: TGCGCCAGCAGCCGTTCGGGCACTGAAGCTTTCTTT

V: TRBV6-5
J: TRBJ2-3
D: TRBD1
size: few
CDR3: CASSRGDRTTDTQYF
DNA: TGTGCCAGCAGCCGAGGGGACAGAACCACAGATACGCAGTATTTT

V: TRBV11-2
J: TRBJ1-2
D: TRBD1
size: .
CDR3: CASSLDTGGTYGYTF
DNA: TGTGCCAGCAGCTTAGATACAGGGGGGACCTATGGCTACACCTTC

V: TRBV6-5
J: TRBJ1-1
D: TRBD1
size: .
CDR3: CASSSWTGGDYTEAFF
DNA: TGTGCCAGCAGTTCCTGGACAGGGGGCGACTACACTGAAGCTTTCTTT

V: TRBV29-1
J: TRBJ2-1
D: .
size: .
CDR3: CSVEGSASSSYNEQFF
DNA: TGCAGCGTTGAAGGCTCAGCGTCAAGCTCCTACAATGAGCAGTTCTTC

V: TRBV7-9
J: TRBJ2-1
D: TRBD1
size: .
CDR3: CASSPDRAGYNEQFF
DNA: TGTGCCAGCAGCCCGGACAGGGCGGGCTACAATGAGCAGTTCTTC

V: TRBV4-1
J: TRBJ2-1
D: .
size: few
CDR3: CASSQAAGNNEQFF
DNA: TGCGCCAGCAGCCAAGCGGCGGGGAACAATGAGCAGTTCTTC